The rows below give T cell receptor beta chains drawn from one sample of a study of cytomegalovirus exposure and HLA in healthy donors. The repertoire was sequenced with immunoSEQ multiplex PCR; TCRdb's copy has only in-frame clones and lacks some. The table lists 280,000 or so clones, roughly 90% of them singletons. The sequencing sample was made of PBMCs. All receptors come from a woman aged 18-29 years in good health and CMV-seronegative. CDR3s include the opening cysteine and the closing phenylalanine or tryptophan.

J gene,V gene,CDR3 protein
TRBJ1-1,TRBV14,CASSQDLEGHAFF
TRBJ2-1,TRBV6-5,CASSYTGGDYNEQFF
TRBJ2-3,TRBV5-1,CASSFGGGTDTQYF
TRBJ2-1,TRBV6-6,CASSYSPRGPVNEQFF
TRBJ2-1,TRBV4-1,CASSQYNSGGNEQFF
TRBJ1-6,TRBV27,CASSLTVNSPLHF
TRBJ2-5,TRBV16,CASSQPKDRVIQETQYF
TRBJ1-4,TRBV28,CASSLAAATNEKLFF
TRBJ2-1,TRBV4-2,CASSQDRASGRAMDDEQFF
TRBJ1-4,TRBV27,CASSMTGKNEKLFF
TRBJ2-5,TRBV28,CASRGLAGDNQETQYF
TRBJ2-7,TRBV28,CASSFPLVFGQQSYEQYF
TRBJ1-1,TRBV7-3,CASSLYAGRGTEAFF
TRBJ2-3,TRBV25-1,CASSESSGKQTSTDTQYF
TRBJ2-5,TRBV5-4,CASSPGLGLAGGRQETQYF
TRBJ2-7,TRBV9,CASSFRGGGPYEQYF
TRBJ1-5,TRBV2,CASSEGKTGEGDQPQHF
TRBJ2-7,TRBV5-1,CASSFLTSGSLTYEQYF
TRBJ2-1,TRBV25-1,CATSTSGIDEQFF
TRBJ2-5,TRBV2,CASRSGVQETQYF
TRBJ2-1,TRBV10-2,CASSVTGGAGNEQFF
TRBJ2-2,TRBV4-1,CASSQPTYTGELFF
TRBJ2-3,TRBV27,CASSLAGTDTQYF
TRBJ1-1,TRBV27,CASAARGAVGTEAFF
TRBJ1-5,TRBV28,CASSLNGAQPQHF
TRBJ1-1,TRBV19,CASSRGSYTEAFF
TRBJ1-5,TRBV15,CATSRDRVGNQPQHF
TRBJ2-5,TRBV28,CASSFSGQETQYF
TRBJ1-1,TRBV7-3,CASSAGNANTEAFF
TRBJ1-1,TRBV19,CASSYRDRGLRTEAFF
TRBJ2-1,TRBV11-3,CASSRGQGSYNEQFF
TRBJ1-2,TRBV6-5,CASSYVGALGYTF
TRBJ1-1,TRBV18,CASSPYQGMNTEAFF